This T cell receptor beta chain appears in the sequencing data of a study of T cell responses to AZD1222 COVID-19 vaccine. Study results and limitations: Recipients of two AZD1222 doses showed rising Spike-specific TCR breadth and depth. It should be noted that donors were predominantly white British and more often female, and clonal diversity was possibly underestimated. At baseline, just a handful of AZD1222 recipients tested seropositive.

Trimming took off 5 bases at V and 6 bases at J, with 13 bases between the two ends. From germline, CDR1 is SGHTA and CDR2 FQGNSA. The length of the CDR3 is 13 residues. Assay: immunoSEQ multiplex PCR; the TCRdb copy retains only in-frame clones and omits some. The table records around 170,000 clones, around 93% of them present only once. This clone was counted a single time. No antigen is known for it. The receptor was derived from an adult in good health. Here the sequenced sample was peripheral blood, taken on day 0 of AZD1222 vaccination. The J gene is TRBJ1-2, the V gene TRBV7-2; TRBD1 is a possible D gene (6 bases). CDR3 coding DNA: TGTGCCAGCAGCCGAGACAGGCGGGATGGCTACACCTTC. It specifies CASSRDRRDGYTF.